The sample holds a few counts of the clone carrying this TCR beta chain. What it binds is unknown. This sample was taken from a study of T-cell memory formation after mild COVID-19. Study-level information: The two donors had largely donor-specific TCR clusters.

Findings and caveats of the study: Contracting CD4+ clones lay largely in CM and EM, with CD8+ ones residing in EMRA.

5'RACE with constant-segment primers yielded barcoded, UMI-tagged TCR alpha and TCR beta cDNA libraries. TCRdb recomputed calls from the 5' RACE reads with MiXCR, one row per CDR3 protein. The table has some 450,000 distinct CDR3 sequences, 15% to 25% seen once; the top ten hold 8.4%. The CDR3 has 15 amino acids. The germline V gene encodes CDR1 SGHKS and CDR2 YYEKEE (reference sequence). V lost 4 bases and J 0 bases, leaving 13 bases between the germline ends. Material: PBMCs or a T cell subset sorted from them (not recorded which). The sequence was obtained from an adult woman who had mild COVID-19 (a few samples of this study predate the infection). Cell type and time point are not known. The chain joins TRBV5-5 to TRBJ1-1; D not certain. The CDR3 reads CASSPGPALNTEAFF. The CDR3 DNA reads TGTGCCAGCAGCCCCGGACCCGCCCTGAACACTGAAGCTTTCTTT.